A selection of T cell receptor beta chains follows, all from one sample in a study of blood T cell repertoires in COVID-19. This table comes from immunoSEQ multiplex PCR, and its TCRdb copy is limited to in-frame clones, with some not included. The sample comprises about 220,000 clones, around 84% of which are singletons, and about 20% rests with the top ten. Source material: peripheral blood. The source of these receptors is a man aged 25-45 years with active or convalescent COVID-19. CDR3s include the opening cysteine and the closing phenylalanine or tryptophan. Fields, in order: clone size, J gene, V gene, D gene, CDR3 DNA, CDR3 protein. D genes are given only for firm matches. Only some rows state a clone size, as once, few, many or a class for expanded clones.

clone_size: .
j_call: TRBJ2-7
v_call: TRBV2
d_call: .
cdr3_nt: TGTGCCAGCAGGAAGGAGGCCCTCGAAGGCGAGCAGTACTTC
cdr3_aa: CASRKEALEGEQYF

clone_size: few
j_call: TRBJ1-1
v_call: TRBV6-6
d_call: .
cdr3_nt: TGTGCCAGCAGTTACCCCGCCGGGGGGTTGAACACTGAAGCTTTCTTT
cdr3_aa: CASSYPAGGLNTEAFF

clone_size: .
j_call: TRBJ1-1
v_call: TRBV5-6
d_call: TRBD1
cdr3_nt: TGTGCCAGCAGCGAACGGGACAGGGTGAACACTGAAGCTTTCTTT
cdr3_aa: CASSERDRVNTEAFF

clone_size: once
j_call: TRBJ2-3
v_call: TRBV24-1
d_call: TRBD2
cdr3_nt: TGTGCCACCGCCCCCGAGCGGGGTGCTAGCACAGATACGCAGTATTTT
cdr3_aa: CATAPERGASTDTQYF

clone_size: .
j_call: TRBJ2-5
v_call: TRBV7-6
d_call: .
cdr3_nt: TGTGCCAGCAGCTTAGGGTTAGCACAATACCAAGAGACCCAGTACTTC
cdr3_aa: CASSLGLAQYQETQYF

clone_size: .
j_call: TRBJ2-3
v_call: TRBV27
d_call: TRBD1
cdr3_nt: TGTGCCAGCAGTTTGGGACAGGGGGTCACAGATACGCAGTATTTT
cdr3_aa: CASSLGQGVTDTQYF

clone_size: .
j_call: TRBJ1-1
v_call: TRBV2
d_call: .
cdr3_nt: TGTGCCAGCAGTGGGGGGGGGACCCTACGCACTGAAGCTTTCTTT
cdr3_aa: CASSGGGTLRTEAFF

clone_size: .
j_call: TRBJ1-5
v_call: TRBV30
d_call: TRBD1
cdr3_nt: TGTGCCTTCAGTATTTTAGGGGGCGGGCAGCCCCAGCATTTT
cdr3_aa: CAFSILGGGQPQHF

clone_size: once
j_call: TRBJ1-1
v_call: TRBV6-5
d_call: .
cdr3_nt: TGTGCCAGCAGTTACAGGCGGCGGGGGGAGAACACTGAAGCTTTCTTT
cdr3_aa: CASSYRRRGENTEAFF

clone_size: .
j_call: TRBJ2-2
v_call: TRBV30
d_call: .
cdr3_nt: TGTGCCTGGGACACCGAGAACACCGGGGAGCTGTTTTTT
cdr3_aa: CAWDTENTGELFF

clone_size: .
j_call: TRBJ1-5
v_call: TRBV2
d_call: .
cdr3_nt: TGTGCCAGCAGTGAAGGAATAAAGGTGGGGACTAATCAGCCCCAGCATTTT
cdr3_aa: CASSEGIKVGTNQPQHF

clone_size: .
j_call: TRBJ2-7
v_call: TRBV6-5
d_call: .
cdr3_nt: TGTGCCAGCTCCGCGGGGGCCTTAGACGAGCAGTACTTC
cdr3_aa: CASSAGALDEQYF

clone_size: .
j_call: TRBJ2-7
v_call: TRBV9
d_call: .
cdr3_nt: TGTGCCAGCAGCGTAGGAGTTCGGTCCAATAACGAGCAGTACTTC
cdr3_aa: CASSVGVRSNNEQYF

clone_size: once
j_call: TRBJ2-1
v_call: TRBV4-3
d_call: .
cdr3_nt: TGCGCCAGCAGCCCAGGAGGGACAGCGGGCCGGCGTTACAATGAGCAGTTCTTC
cdr3_aa: CASSPGGTAGRRYNEQFF

clone_size: .
j_call: TRBJ2-2
v_call: TRBV6-4
d_call: TRBD2
cdr3_nt: TGTGCCAGCAGTCTGGGACTAGCGGGAGAGGTCGGGGAGCTGTTTTTT
cdr3_aa: CASSLGLAGEVGELFF

clone_size: .
j_call: TRBJ2-1
v_call: TRBV19
d_call: TRBD2
cdr3_nt: TGTGCCAGTAGTTTTGGACTAGCGGGCTTCTACAATGAGCAGTTCTTC
cdr3_aa: CASSFGLAGFYNEQFF

clone_size: few
j_call: TRBJ2-1
v_call: TRBV7-3
d_call: TRBD2
cdr3_nt: TGTGCCAGCAGCTTAGACCTAGCGGGCGACAATGAGCAGTTCTTC
cdr3_aa: CASSLDLAGDNEQFF

clone_size: .
j_call: TRBJ2-1
v_call: TRBV27
d_call: .
cdr3_nt: TGTGCCAGCAGGCTACTAGGAGGCCTTGAGCAGTTCTTC
cdr3_aa: CASRLLGGLEQFF

clone_size: few
j_call: TRBJ2-7
v_call: TRBV6-6
d_call: TRBD2
cdr3_nt: TGTGCCAGCACCAACGGGGGGGAGCAGTACTTC
cdr3_aa: CASTNGGEQYF

clone_size: .
j_call: TRBJ2-2
v_call: TRBV5-1
d_call: TRBD1
cdr3_nt: TGCGCCAGCAGCCCTGGACAGGTGGGCGGGGAGCTGTTTTTT
cdr3_aa: CASSPGQVGGELFF

clone_size: few
j_call: TRBJ1-5
v_call: TRBV7-2
d_call: .
cdr3_nt: TGTGCCAGCAGCTTAGTACGAGGGAGCAATCAGCCCCAGCATTTT
cdr3_aa: CASSLVRGSNQPQHF

clone_size: few
j_call: TRBJ1-2
v_call: TRBV28
d_call: TRBD1
cdr3_nt: TGTGCCAGCAGTAGGGACAGCTGGCACACCTTC
cdr3_aa: CASSRDSWHTF

clone_size: .
j_call: TRBJ2-7
v_call: TRBV18
d_call: .
cdr3_nt: TGTGCCAGCTCACGGGCAGCCTCCTACGAGCAGTACTTC
cdr3_aa: CASSRAASYEQYF

clone_size: .
j_call: TRBJ2-1
v_call: TRBV11-3
d_call: TRBD1
cdr3_nt: TGTGCCAGCAGCCCAACCGACAGGGACAATGAGCAGTTCTTC
cdr3_aa: CASSPTDRDNEQFF

clone_size: .
j_call: TRBJ2-5
v_call: TRBV3-1/TRBV3-2
d_call: TRBD2
cdr3_nt: TGTGCCAGCAGCCCCCTACTAGCGGTGGAGACCCAGTACTTC
cdr3_aa: CASSPLLAVETQYF